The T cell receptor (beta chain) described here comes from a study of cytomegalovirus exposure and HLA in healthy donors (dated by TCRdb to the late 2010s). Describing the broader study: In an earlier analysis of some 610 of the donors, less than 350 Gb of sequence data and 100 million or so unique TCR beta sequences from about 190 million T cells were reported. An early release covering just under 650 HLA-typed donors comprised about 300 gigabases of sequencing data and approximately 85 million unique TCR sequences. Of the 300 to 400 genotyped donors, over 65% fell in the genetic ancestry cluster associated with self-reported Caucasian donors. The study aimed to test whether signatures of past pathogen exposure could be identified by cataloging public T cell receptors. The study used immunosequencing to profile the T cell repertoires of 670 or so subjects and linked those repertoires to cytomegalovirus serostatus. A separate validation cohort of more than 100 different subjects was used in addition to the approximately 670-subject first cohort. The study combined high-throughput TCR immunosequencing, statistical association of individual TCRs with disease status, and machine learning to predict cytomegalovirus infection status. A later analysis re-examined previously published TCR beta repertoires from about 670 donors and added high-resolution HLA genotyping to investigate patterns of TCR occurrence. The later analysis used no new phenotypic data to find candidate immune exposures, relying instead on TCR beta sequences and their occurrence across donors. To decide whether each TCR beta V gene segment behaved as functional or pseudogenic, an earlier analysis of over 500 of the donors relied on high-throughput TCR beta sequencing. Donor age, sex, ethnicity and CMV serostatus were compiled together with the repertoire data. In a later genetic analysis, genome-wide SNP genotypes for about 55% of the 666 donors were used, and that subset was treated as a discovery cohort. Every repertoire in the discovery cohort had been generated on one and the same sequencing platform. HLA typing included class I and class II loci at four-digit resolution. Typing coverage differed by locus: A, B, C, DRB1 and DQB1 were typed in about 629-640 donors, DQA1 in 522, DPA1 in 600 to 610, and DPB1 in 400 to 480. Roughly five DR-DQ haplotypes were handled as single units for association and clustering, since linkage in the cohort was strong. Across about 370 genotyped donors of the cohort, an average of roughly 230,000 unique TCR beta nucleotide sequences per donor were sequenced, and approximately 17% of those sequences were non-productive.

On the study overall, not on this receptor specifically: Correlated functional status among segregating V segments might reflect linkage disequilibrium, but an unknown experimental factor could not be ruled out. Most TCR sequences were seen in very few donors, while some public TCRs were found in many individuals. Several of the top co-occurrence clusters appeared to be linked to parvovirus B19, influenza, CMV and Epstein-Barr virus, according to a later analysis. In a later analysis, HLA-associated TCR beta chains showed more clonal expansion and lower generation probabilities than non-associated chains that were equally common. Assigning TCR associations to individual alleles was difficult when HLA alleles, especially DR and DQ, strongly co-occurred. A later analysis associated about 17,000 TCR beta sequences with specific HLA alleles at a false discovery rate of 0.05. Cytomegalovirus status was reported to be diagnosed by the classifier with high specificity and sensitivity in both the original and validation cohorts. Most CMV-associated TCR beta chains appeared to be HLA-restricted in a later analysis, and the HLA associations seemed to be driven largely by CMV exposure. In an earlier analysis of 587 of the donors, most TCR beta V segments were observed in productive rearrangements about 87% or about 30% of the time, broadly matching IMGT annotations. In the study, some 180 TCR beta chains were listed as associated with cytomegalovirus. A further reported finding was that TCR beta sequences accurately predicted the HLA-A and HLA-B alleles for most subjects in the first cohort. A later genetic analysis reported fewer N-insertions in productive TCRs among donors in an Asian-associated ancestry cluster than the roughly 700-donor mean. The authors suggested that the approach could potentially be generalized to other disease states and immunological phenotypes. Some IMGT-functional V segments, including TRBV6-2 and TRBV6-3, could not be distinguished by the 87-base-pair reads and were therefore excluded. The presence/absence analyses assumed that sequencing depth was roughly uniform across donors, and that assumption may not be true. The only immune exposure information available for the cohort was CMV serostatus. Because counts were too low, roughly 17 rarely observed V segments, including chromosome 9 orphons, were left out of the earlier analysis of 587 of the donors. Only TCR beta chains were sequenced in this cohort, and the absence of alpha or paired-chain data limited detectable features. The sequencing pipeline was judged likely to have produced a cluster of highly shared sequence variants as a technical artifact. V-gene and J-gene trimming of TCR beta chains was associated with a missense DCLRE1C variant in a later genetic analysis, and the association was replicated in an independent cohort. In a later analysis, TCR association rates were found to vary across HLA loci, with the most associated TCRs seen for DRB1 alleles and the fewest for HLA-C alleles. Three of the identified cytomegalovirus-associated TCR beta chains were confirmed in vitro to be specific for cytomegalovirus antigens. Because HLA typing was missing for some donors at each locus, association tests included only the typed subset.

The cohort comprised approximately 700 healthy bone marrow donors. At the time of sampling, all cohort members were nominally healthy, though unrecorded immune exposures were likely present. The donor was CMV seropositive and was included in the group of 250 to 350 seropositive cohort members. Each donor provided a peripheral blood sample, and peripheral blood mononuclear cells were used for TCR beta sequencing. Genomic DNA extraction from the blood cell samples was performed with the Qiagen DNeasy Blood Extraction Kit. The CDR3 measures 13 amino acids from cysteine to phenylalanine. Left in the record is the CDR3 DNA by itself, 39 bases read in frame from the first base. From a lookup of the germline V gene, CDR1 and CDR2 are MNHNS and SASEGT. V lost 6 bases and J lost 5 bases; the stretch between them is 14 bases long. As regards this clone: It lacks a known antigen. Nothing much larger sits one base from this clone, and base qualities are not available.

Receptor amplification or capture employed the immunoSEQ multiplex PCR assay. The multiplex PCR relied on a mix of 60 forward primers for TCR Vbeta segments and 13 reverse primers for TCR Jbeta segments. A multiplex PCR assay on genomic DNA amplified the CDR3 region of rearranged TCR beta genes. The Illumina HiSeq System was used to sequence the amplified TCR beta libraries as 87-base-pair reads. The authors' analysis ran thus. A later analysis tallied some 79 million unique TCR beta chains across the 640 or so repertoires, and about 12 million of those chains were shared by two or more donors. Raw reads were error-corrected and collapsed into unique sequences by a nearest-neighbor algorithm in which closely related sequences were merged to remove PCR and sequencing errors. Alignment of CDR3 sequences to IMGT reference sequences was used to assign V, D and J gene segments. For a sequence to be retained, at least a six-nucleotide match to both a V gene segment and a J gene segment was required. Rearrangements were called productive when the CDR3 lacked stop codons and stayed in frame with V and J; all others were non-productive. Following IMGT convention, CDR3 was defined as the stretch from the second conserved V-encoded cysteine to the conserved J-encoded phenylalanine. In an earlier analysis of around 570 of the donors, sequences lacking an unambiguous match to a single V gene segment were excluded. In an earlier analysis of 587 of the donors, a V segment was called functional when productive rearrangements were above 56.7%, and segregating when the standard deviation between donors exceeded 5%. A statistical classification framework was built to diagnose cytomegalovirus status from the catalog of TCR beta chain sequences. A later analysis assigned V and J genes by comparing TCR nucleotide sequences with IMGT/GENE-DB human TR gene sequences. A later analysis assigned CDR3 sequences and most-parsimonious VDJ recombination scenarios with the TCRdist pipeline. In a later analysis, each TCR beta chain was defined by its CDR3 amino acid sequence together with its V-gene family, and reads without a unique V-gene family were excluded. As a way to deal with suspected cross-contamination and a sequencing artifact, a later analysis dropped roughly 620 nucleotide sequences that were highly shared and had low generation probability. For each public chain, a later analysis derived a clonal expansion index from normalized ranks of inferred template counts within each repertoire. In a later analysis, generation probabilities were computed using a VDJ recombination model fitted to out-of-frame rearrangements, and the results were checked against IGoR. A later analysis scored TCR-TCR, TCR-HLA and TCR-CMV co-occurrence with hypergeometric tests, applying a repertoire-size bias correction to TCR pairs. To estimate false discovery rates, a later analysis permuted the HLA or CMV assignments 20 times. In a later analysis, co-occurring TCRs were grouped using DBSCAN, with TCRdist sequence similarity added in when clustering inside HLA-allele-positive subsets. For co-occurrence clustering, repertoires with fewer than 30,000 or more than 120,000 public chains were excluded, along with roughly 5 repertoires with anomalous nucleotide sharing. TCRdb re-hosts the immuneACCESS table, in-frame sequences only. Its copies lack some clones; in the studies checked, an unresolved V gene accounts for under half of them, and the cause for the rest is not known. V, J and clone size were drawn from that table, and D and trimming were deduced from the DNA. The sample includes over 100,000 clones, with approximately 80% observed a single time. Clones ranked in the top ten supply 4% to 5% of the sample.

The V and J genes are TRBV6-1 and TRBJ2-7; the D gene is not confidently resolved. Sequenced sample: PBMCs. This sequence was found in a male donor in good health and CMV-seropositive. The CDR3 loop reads CASRGPKSHEQYF. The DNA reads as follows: TGTGCCAGCAGGGGCCCAAAGTCCCACGAGCAGTACTTC.